This T cell receptor beta chain comes out of a study of T cell responses to AZD1222 COVID-19 vaccine. The repertoire was sequenced with immunoSEQ multiplex PCR; TCRdb's copy has only in-frame clones and lacks some. The data show approximately 150,000 clones, with 80% to 95% seen just once and around 1.3% held by the top ten. The CDR3 contains 11 residues. Between the trimmed V and J ends, which lost 6 bases and 6 bases, there was a span of 9 bases. Germline CDR1 is ENHRY and CDR2 is SYGVKD. This specimen was peripheral blood, taken on day 0 of AZD1222 vaccination. The chain uses TRBV10-3 and TRBJ2-7; TRBD1 or TRBD2 may be the D gene (5 bases each). This receptor was identified in an adult in good health. The CDR3: CAIRTEGEQYF. CDR3 coding DNA: TGTGCCATCAGGACAGAGGGCGAGCAGTACTTC.